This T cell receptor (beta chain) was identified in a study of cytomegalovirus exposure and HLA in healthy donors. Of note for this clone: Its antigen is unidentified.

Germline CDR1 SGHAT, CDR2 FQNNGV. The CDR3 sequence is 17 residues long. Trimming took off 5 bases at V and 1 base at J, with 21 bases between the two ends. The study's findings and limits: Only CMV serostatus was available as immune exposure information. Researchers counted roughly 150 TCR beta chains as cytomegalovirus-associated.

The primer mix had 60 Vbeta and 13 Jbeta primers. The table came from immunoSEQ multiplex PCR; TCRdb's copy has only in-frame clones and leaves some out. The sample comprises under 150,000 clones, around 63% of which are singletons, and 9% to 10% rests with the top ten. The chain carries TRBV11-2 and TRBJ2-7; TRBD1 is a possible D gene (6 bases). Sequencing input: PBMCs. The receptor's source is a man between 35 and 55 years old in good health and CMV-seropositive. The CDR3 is CASSPGGGQGMSYEQYF. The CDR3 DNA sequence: TGTGCCAGCAGCCCTGGTGGTGGGCAGGGGATGTCCTACGAGCAGTACTTC.